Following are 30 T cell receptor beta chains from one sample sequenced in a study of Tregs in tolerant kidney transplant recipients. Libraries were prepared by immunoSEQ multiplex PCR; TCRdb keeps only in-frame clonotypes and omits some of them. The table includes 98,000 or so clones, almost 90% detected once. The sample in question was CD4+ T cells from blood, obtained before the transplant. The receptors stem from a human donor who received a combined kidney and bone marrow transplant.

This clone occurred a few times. CDR3 sequence: CASSSRSGQETQYF. DNA of the CDR3: TGTGCCAGCAGCAGCCGTAGCGGCCAAGAGACCCAGTACTTC. The chain employs TRBV6-6 and TRBJ2-5; maybe TRBD2 (6 bases). Germline CDR1 reads MNHNY; CDR2 reads SVGAGI (reference sequence). The ends were cut back, 6 bases at V and 1 base at J, with 12 bases in the middle. This CDR3 comprises 14 residues.

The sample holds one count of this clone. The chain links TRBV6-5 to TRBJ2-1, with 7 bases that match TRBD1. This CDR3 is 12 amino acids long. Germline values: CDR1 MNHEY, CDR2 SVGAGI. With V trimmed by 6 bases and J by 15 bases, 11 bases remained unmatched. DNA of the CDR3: TGTGCCAGCAGCTTACCGGGACAGAGCTGGTTCTTC. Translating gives CASSLPGQSWFF.

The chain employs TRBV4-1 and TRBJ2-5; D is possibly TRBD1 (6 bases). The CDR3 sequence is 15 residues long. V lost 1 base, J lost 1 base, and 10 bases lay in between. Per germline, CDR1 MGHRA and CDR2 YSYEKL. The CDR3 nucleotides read TGCGCCAGCAGCCAAGGTAGCAGGGGCCAAGAGACCCAGTACTTC. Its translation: CASSQGSRGQETQYF.

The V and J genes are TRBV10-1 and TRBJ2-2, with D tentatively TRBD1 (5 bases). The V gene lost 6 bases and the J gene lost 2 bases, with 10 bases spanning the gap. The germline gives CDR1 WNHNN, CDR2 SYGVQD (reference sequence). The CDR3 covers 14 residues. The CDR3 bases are TGCGCCAGCAGCCCCAGGGAAAACACCGGGGAGCTGTTTTTT. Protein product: CASSPRENTGELFF.

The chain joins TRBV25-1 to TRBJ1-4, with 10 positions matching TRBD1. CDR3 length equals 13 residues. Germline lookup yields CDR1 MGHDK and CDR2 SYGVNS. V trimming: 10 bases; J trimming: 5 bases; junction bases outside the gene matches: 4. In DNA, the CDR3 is TGTGCCACCCGACAGGGGGCAAATGAAAAACTGTTTTTT. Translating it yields CATRQGANEKLFF.

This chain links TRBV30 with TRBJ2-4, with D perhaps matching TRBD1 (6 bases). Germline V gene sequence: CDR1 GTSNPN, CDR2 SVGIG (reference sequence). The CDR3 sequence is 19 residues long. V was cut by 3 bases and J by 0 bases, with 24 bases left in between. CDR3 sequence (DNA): TGTGCCTGGAGCAAAGTCAGGACAGCCCGGGTTCTAGCCAAAAACATTCAGTACTTC. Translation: CAWSKVRTARVLAKNIQYF.

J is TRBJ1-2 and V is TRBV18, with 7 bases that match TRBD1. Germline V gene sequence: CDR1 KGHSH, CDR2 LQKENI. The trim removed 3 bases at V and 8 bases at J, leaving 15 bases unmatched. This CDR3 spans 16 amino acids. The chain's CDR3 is CASSPQGPGGSEGYTF. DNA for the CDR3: TGTGCCAGCTCACCCCAAGGTCCAGGGGGGAGTGAAGGCTACACCTTC.

CDR3 coding DNA: TGTGCCAGCAGTTTGGCGGCGGGGACAGATACGCAGTATTTT. It encodes CASSLAAGTDTQYF. This chain joins TRBV27 and TRBJ2-3; tentatively, D is TRBD2 (6 bases). Trimming cost V 3 bases and J 3 bases, with 10 bases left between them. This CDR3 spans 14 amino acids. The germline V gene has CDR1 MNHEY and CDR2 SMNVEV (reference sequence).

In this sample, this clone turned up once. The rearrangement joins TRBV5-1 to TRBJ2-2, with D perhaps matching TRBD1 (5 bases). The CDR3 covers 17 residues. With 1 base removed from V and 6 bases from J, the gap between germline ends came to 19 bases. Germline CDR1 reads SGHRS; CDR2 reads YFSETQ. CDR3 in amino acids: CASSLNNIGPGSGELFF. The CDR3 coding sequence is TGCGCCAGCAGCTTGAATAATATCGGCCCAGGGTCCGGGGAGCTGTTTTTT.

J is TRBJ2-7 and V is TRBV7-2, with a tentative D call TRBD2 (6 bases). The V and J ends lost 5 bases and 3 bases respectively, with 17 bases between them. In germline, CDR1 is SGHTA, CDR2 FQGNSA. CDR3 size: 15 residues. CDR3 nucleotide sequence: TGTGCCAGCAGCCTCCGGGGCCAGGGAGGCTACGAGCAGTACTTC. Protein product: CASSLRGQGGYEQYF.

CDR3 amino acids: CASSLRVRDSHTGELFF. For the CDR3, the DNA is TGCGCCAGCAGCTTGAGGGTTAGGGACTCCCACACCGGGGAGCTGTTTTTT. The V call is TRBV5-1, the J call TRBJ2-2; weak D call: TRBD2 (6 bases). The V and J ends lost 1 base and 3 bases respectively, with 16 bases between them. The CDR3 runs 17 residues. CDR1 SGHRS and CDR2 YFSETQ come from the germline V gene.

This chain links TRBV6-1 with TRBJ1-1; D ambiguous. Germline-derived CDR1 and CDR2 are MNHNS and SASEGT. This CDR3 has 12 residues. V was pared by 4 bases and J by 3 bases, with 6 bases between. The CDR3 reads CASSAPYTEAFF. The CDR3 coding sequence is TGTGCCAGCAGTGCCCCATACACTGAAGCTTTCTTT.

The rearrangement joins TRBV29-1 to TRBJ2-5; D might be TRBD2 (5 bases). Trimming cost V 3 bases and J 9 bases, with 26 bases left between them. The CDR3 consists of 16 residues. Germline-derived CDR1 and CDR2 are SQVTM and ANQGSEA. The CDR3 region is CSVDPEDISGWRAQYF. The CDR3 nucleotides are TGCAGCGTTGACCCAGAAGACATCTCCGGATGGCGGGCCCAGTACTTC.

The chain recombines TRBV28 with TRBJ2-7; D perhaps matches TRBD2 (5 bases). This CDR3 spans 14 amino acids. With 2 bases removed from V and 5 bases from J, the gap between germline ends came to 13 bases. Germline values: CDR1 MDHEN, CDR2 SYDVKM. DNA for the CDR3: TGTGCCAGCAGTTTAGGAGGATCCCCCCACGAGCAGTACTTC. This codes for CASSLGGSPHEQYF.

CDR3 coding DNA: TGTGCCAGCAGTTTTAGCGGGAGCTCCTACGAGCAGTACTTC. This translates into CASSFSGSSYEQYF. V is TRBV28 and J is TRBJ2-7; 9 bases line up with TRBD2. Trimming removed 3 bases from V and 0 bases from J; junction bases left unmatched: 0. This CDR3 has 14 amino acids. Germline loops: CDR1 MDHEN, CDR2 SYDVKM.

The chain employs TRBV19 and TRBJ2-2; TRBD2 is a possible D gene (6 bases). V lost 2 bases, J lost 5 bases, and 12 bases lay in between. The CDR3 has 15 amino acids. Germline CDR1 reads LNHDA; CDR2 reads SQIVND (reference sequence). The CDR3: CASSISGGATGELFF. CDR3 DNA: TGTGCCAGTAGTATAAGTGGAGGGGCGACCGGGGAGCTGTTTTTT.

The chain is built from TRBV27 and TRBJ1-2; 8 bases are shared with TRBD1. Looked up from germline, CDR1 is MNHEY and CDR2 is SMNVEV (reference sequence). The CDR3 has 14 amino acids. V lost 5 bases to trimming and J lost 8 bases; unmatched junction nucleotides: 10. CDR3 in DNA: TGTGCCAGCAGTGGACAGGGCCCCGTAGGGGGCTACACCTTC. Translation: CASSGQGPVGGYTF.

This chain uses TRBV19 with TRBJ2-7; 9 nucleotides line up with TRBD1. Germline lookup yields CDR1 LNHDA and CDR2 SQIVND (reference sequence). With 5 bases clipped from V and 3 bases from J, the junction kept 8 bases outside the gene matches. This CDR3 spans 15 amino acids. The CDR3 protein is CASSVPGQGNYEQYF. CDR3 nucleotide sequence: TGTGCCAGTAGTGTTCCGGGACAGGGCAACTACGAGCAGTACTTC.

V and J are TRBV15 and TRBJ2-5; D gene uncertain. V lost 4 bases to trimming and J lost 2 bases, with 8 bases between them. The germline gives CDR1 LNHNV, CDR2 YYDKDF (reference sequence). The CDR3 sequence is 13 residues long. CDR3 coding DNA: TGTGCCACCAGCAAGAGCAAACAAGAGACCCAGTACTTC. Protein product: CATSKSKQETQYF. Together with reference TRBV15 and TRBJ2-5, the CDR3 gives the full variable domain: DAMVIQNPRYQVTQFGKPVTLSCSQTLNHNVMYWYQQKSSQAPKLLFHYYDKDFNNEADTPDNFQSRRPNTSFCFLDIRSPGLGDTAMYLCATSKSKQETQYFGPGTRLLVL.

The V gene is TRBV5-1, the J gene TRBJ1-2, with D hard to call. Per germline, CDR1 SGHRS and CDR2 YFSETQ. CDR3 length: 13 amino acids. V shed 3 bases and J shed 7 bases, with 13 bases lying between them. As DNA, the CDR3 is TGCGCCAGCAGCTGGACCAGCGAGGGTGGCTACACCTTC. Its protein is CASSWTSEGGYTF.

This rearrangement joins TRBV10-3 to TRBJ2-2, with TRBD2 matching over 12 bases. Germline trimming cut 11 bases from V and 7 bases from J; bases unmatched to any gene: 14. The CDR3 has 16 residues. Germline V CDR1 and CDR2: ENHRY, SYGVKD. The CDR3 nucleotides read TGTGCCTCGACTCTAGCGGGAGGGCGCGCCGGCGGGGAGCTGTTTTTT. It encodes CASTLAGGRAGGELFF.

This chain's CDR3 is CASSPGVSGNTIYF. CDR3 in DNA: TGTGCCAGCAGCCCGGGGGTATCTGGAAACACCATATATTTT. The chain carries TRBV4-2 and TRBJ1-3; perhaps TRBD1 as D (5 bases). The CDR3 consists of 14 residues. Trimming removed 4 bases from V and 1 base from J, with 8 bases in between. Per the germline V gene, CDR1 is LGHNA and CDR2 is YNFKEQ.

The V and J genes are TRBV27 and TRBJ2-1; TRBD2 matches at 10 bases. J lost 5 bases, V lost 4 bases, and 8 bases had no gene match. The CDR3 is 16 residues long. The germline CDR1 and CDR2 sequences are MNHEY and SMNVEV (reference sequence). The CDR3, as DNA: TGTGCCAGCAGTTCGCCCATAGCGGGGGGAAACAATGAGCAGTTCTTC. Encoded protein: CASSSPIAGGNNEQFF.

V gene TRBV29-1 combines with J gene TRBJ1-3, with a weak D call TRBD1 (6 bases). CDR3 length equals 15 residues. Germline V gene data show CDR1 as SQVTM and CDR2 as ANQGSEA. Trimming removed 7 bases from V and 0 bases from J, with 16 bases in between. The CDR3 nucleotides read TGCAGCGCTCAACAGGGAGACAACTCTGGAAACACCATATATTTT. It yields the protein CSAQQGDNSGNTIYF.

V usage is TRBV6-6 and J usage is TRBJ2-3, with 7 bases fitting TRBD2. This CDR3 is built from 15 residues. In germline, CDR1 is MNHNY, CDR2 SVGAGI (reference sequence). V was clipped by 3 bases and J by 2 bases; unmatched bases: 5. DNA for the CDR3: TGTGCCAGCAGTTATTTGGCGGGAGCCACAGATACGCAGTATTTT. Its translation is CASSYLAGATDTQYF.

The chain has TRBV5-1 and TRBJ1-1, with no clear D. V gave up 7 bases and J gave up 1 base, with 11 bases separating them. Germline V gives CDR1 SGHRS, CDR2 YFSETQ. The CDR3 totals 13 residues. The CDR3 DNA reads TGCGCCAGCCGCATCGGCGGGAACACTGAAGCTTTCTTT. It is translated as CASRIGGNTEAFF.

CDR3 in amino acids: CASSSRTGWGDTQYF. For the CDR3, the DNA is TGTGCCAGCAGTTCCCGGACAGGGTGGGGGGATACGCAGTATTTT. This sequence joins TRBV27 and TRBJ2-3; TRBD1 aligns across 8 bases. Trimming cost V 4 bases and J 6 bases; bases outside gene matches: 9. Germline V gene lookup returns CDR1 MNHEY and CDR2 SMNVEV (reference sequence). The CDR3 covers 15 residues.

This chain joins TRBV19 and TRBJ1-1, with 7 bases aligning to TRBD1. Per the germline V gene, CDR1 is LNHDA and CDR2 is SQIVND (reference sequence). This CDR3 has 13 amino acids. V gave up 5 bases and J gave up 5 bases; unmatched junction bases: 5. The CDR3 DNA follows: TGTGCCAGTAGTGCCAAGGGGGCAACTGAAGCTTTCTTT. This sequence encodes CASSAKGATEAFF. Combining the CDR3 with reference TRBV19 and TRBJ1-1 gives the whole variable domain DGGITQSPKYLFRKEGQNVTLSCEQNLNHDAMYWYRQDPGQGLRLIYYSQIVNDFQKGDIAEGYSVSREKKESFPLTVTSAQKNPTAFYLCASSAKGATEAFFGQGTRLTVV.

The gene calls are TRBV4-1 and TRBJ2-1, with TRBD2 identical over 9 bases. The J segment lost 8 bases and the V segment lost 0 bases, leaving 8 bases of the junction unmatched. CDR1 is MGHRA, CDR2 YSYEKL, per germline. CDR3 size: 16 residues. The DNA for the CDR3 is TGCGCCAGCAGCCAAGAAGGGACTAGCATTTCGGATGAGCAGTTCTTC. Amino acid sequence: CASSQEGTSISDEQFF.

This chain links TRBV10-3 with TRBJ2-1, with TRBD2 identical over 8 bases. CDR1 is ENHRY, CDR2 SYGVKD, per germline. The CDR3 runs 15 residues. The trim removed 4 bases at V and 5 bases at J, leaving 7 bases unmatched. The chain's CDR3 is CAISGVAGGDNEQFF. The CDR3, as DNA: TGTGCCATCAGTGGGGTGGCGGGAGGCGACAATGAGCAGTTCTTC.